These 10 T cell receptor beta chains were sequenced from one sample in a study of blood T cell repertoires in COVID-19 (dated by TCRdb to 2018 to 2020). The library was made by the immunoSEQ multiplex PCR assay. The source is immuneACCESS, and TCRdb retained only in-frame sequences with V and J called. Part of the clones is not carried over; for the studies checked, unresolved V genes explain less than half of this, and the remainder is unexplained. The table for this sample lists some 400,000 clones; 85% to 90% of them were counted only once. The ten largest make up 1.5% to 2% of the sample. The sample comprised PBMCs or T cells enriched from blood (not recorded which). These receptors were obtained from a woman younger than 45 who had recovered from COVID-19.

The chain links TRBV6-2 or TRBV6-3 to TRBJ2-1; D may be TRBD2 (5 bases). Germline values: CDR1 MNHEY, CDR2 SVGEGT. The CDR3 spans 16 residues. V lost 4 bases, J lost 0 bases, and 13 bases lay in between. DNA of the CDR3: TGTGCCAGCAGTTTAGGCGGGTCAGTCTCCTACAATGAGCAGTTCTTC. Translated: CASSLGGSVSYNEQFF.

The gene calls are TRBV30 and TRBJ1-5; D gene ambiguous. Trimming took 0 bases from V and 2 from J, leaving 14 bases between them. The CDR3 contains 16 residues. CDR1 is GTSNPN and CDR2 is SVGIG in the germline V gene (reference sequence). CDR3 DNA sequence: TGTGCCTGGAGTGTAAATCGGGGTCAGGGCAATCAGCCCCAGCATTTT. Residues: CAWSVNRGQGNQPQHF. Drawing the rest from reference TRBV30 and TRBJ1-5, the complete variable domain is SQTIHQWPATLVQPVGSPLSLECTVEGTSNPNLYWYRQAAGRGLQLLFYSVGIGQISSEVPQNLSASRPQDRQFILSSKKLLLSDSGFYLCAWSVNRGQGNQPQHFGDGTRLSIL.

The chain's CDR3 is CASSRSGGPSYNEQFF. Written as DNA, the CDR3 is TGTGCCAGCAGCCGCTCGGGAGGGCCCTCCTACAATGAGCAGTTCTTC. The chain carries TRBV5-6 and TRBJ2-1; 8 bases match TRBD2. The CDR3 extends over 16 amino acids. The trim removed 4 bases at V and 0 bases at J, leaving 6 bases unmatched. CDR1 is SGHDT, CDR2 YYEEEE, per germline.

This clone was found a few times. The genes are TRBV7-9 and TRBJ1-6; D is possibly TRBD1 (6 bases). V lost 1 base, J lost 10 bases, and 14 bases lay in between. This CDR3 contains 15 residues. Per germline, CDR1 SEHNR and CDR2 FQNEAQ (reference sequence). CDR3 nucleotide sequence: TGTGCCAGCAGCTTAGGAGGGGGGGTAGGATCACCCCTCCACTTT. Encoded protein: CASSLGGGVGSPLHF.

V usage is TRBV6-8 and J usage is TRBJ1-5; TRBD1 matches at 7 bases. CDR1 and CDR2 from the germline V gene are MNHGY and SAAAGT. The V gene end was trimmed by 6 bases and the J gene end by 8 bases; junction bases not matched to a gene: 13. The CDR3 covers 15 residues. The CDR3 bases are TGTGCCAGCAGGCCGACAGGGCATAAACCGGAGCCCCAGCATTTT. Its protein product is CASRPTGHKPEPQHF.

The V and J genes are TRBV30 and TRBJ1-1; D ambiguous. The V gene lost 4 bases and the J gene lost 1 base, with 10 bases spanning the gap. CDR3 size: 13 residues. Germline assignment: CDR1 GTSNPN and CDR2 SVGIG (reference sequence). The chain's CDR3 is CAWNGFENTEAFF. CDR3 bases: TGTGCCTGGAACGGGTTTGAGAACACTGAAGCTTTCTTT.

V is TRBV19 and J is TRBJ1-3; D possibly corresponds to TRBD1 (5 bases). The CDR3 consists of 14 residues. Trimming removed 6 bases at V and 6 bases at J, with 15 bases between. CDR1 is LNHDA and CDR2 is SQIVND in the germline V gene (reference sequence). This CDR3 is CASRISAGINTIYF. The CDR3 DNA is TGTGCCAGTAGAATCTCGGCAGGGATAAACACCATATATTTT.

This clone appeared once. This sequence joins TRBV7-9 and TRBJ1-5; D perhaps matches TRBD1 (6 bases). Trimming pared 1 base from V and 4 bases from J, leaving 14 bases between. Germline loops: CDR1 SEHNR, CDR2 FQNEAQ (reference sequence). The CDR3 spans 16 residues. The CDR3 sequence: CASSLVIQGNNQPQHF. CDR3 DNA: TGTGCCAGCAGCTTAGTGATCCAGGGGAATAATCAGCCCCAGCATTTT. Supplemented by reference TRBV7-9 and TRBJ1-5, the full variable domain reads DTGVSQNPRHKITKRGQNVTFRCDPISEHNRLYWYRQTLGQGPEFLTYFQNEAQLEKSRLLSDRFSAERPKGSFSTLEIQRTEQGDSAMYLCASSLVIQGNNQPQHFGDGTRLSIL.

This chain uses TRBV5-1 with TRBJ2-1, with 15 bases aligning to TRBD2. Germline V gives CDR1 SGHRS, CDR2 YFSETQ. With 7 bases clipped from V and 5 bases from J, the junction kept 7 bases outside the gene matches. The CDR3 is 16 amino acids. The chain's CDR3 is CASAGLAGGWNNEQFF. Here the CDR3 DNA reads TGCGCCAGCGCCGGACTAGCGGGAGGGTGGAACAATGAGCAGTTCTTC.

J is TRBJ2-7 and V is TRBV20-1, with TRBD1 matching over 7 bases. The CDR3 is 11 residues long. Per the germline V gene, CDR1 is DFQATT and CDR2 is SNEGSKA (reference sequence). CDR3 DNA: TGCAGCTCCACAGGGGCAGGCGAGCAGTACTTC. As protein: CSSTGAGEQYF.